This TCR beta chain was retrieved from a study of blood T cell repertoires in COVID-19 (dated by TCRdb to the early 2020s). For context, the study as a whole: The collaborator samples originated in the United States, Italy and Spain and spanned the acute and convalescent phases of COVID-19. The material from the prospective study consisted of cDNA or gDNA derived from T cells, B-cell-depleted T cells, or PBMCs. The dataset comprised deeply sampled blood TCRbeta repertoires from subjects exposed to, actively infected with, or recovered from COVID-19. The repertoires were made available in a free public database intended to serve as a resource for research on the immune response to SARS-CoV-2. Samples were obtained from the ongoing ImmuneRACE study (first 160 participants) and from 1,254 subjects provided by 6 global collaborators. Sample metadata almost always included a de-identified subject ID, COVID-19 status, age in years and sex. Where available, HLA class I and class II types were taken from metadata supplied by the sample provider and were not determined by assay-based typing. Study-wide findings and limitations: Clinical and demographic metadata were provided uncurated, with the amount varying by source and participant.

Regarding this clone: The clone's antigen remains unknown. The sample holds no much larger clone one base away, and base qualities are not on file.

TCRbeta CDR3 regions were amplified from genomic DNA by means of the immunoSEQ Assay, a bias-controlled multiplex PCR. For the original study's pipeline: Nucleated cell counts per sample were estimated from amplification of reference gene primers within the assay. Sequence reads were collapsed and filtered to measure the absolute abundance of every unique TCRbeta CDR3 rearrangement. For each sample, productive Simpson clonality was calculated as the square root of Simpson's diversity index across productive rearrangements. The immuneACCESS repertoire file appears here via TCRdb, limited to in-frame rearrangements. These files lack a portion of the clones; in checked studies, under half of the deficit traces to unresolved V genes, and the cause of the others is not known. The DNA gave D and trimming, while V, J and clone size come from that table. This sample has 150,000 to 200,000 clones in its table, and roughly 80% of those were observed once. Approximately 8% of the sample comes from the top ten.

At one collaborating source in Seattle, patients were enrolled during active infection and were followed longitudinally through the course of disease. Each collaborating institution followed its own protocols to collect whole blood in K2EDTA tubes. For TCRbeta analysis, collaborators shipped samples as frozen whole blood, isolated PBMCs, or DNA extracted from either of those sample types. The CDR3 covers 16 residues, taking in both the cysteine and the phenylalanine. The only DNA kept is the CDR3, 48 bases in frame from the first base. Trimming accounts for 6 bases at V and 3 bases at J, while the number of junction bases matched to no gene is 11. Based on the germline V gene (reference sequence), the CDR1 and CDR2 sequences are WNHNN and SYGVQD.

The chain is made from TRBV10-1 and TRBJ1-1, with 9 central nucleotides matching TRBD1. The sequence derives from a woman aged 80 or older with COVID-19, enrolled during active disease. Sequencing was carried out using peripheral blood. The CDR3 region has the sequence CASSGRTGEGDTEAFF. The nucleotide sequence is TGCGCCAGCAGCGGCAGGACAGGGGAAGGCGACACTGAAGCTTTCTTT.